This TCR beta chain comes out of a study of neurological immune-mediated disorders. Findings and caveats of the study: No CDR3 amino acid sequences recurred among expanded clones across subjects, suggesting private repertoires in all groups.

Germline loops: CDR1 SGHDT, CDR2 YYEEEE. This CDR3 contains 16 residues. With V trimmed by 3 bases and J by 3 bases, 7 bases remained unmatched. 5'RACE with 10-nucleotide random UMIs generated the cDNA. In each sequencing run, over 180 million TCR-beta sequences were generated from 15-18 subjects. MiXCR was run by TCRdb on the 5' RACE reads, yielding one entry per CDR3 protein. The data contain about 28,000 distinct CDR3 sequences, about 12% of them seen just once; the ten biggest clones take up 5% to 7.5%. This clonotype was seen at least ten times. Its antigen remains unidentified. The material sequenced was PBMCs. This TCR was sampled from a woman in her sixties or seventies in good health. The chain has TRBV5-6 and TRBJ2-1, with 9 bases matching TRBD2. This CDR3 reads CASSSPGGGDYNEQFF. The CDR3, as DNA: TGTGCCAGCAGCTCCCCCGGCGGGGGGGACTACAATGAGCAGTTCTTC.